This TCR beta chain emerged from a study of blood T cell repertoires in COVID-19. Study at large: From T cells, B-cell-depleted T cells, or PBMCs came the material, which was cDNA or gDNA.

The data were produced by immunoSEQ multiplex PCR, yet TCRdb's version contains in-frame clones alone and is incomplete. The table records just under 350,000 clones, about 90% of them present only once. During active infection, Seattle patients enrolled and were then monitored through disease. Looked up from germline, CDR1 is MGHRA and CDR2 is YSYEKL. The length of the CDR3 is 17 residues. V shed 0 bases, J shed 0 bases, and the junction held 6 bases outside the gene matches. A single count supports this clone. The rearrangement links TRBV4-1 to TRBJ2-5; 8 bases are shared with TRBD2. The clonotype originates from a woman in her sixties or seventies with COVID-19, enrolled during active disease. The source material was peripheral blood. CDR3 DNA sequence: TGCGCCAGCAGCCAAGACCTTAGCGGGGTGTACCAAGAGACCCAGTACTTC. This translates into CASSQDLSGVYQETQYF.